The clone carrying this T cell receptor (beta chain) was counted a few times. No antigen is known for it. This entry comes from a study of T-cell memory formation after mild COVID-19. Study conclusions and caveats: Nothing showed for sure that second-wave clones peaking on day 37 were SARS-CoV-2 specific. CD4/CD8 balance characterized clones contracting day 15 to 85, and CD4+ skew characterized later expanders.

V was cut by 5 bases and J by 3 bases, with 20 bases left in between. Germline V lookup: CDR1 KGHSH, CDR2 LQKENI. The CDR3 extends over 16 amino acids. After 5'RACE with constant-segment primers, TCR alpha and TCR beta cDNA libraries carrying sample barcodes and UMIs were obtained. TCRdb recomputed calls from the 5' RACE reads with MiXCR, one row per CDR3 protein. The sample comprises approximately 210,000 distinct CDR3 sequences, over 9.5% of which are singletons, and around 3.3% rests with the top ten. The receptor was derived from a man younger than 30 who had mild COVID-19 (a few samples of this study predate the infection). Cell type and time point are not known. Sequenced input: PBMCs or a T cell subset sorted from them (not recorded which). V and J are TRBV18 and TRBJ2-7; D not resolved. CDR3 region: CASSSLEAILGYEQYF. The CDR3 region has the DNA TGTGCCAGCTCATCCCTTGAGGCCATTTTAGGCTACGAGCAGTACTTC. Full variable domain (missing parts from reference TRBV18 and TRBJ2-7): NAGVMQNPRHLVRRRGQEARLRCSPMKGHSHVYWYRQLPEEGLKFMVYLQKENIIDESGMPKERFSAEFPKEGPSILRIQQVVRGDSAAYFCASSSLEAILGYEQYFGPGTRLTVT.